The 20 T cell receptor beta chains below all came from one sample that was sequenced in a study of cytomegalovirus exposure and HLA in healthy donors. Use of 60 Vbeta and 13 Jbeta primers characterized the PCR. Using immunoSEQ multiplex PCR, the repertoire was profiled, and TCRdb retains in-frame clones only, with some absent. Seen here are nearly 110,000 clones, approximately 80% observed once, and the top ten hold 1.6%. The sample was PBMCs. All receptors come from a man aged 45-65 years in good health and CMV-seronegative.

This chain joins TRBV7-8 and TRBJ2-3; 8 bases map to TRBD1. The ends lost 3 bases at V and 0 bases at J; junction bases unmatched: 14. CDR1 SGHVS and CDR2 FQNEAQ come from the germline V gene. The CDR3 spans 19 residues. The CDR3 DNA reads TGTGCCAGCAGCTTGAGACGGACAGGGAGATCAGGCAGCACAGATACGCAGTATTTT. Amino acids: CASSLRRTGRSGSTDTQYF.

Only a few counts were recorded for this clone. V usage is TRBV27 and J usage is TRBJ2-3; 8 bases are a match to TRBD1. The CDR3 contains 14 residues. The V gene's germline CDR1 is MNHEY and CDR2 SMNVEV (reference sequence). V trimming: 7 bases; J trimming: 8 bases; junction bases outside the gene matches: 11. DNA for the CDR3: TGTGCCAGCACTAAATCTACAGGGGGTGTTACGCAGTATTTT. It specifies CASTKSTGGVTQYF.

This clone was observed a handful of times. The chain links TRBV10-3 to TRBJ1-1; 10 bases match TRBD1. The CDR3 runs 14 residues. Germline CDR1 reads ENHRY; CDR2 reads SYGVKD. The trim removed 6 bases at V and 3 bases at J, leaving 4 bases unmatched. The CDR3: CAIRDRGWDTEAFF. The CDR3 nucleotides are TGTGCCATCAGGGACAGGGGGTGGGACACTGAAGCTTTCTTT.

CDR3 region: CASSQDRNYGYTF. In DNA, the CDR3 is TGTGCCAGCAGTCAGGACAGGAACTATGGCTACACCTTC. The gene calls are TRBV6-5 and TRBJ1-2, with TRBD1 matching over 7 bases. Trimming removed 5 bases from V and 2 bases from J; junction bases left unmatched: 2. Germline V CDR1 and CDR2: MNHEY, SVGAGI. The CDR3 runs 13 residues.

This chain connects TRBV19 to TRBJ1-5; D unresolved. This CDR3 has 12 residues. V dropped 2 bases and J dropped 10 bases, with 9 bases sitting between them. CDR1 is LNHDA, CDR2 SQIVND, per germline (reference sequence). The DNA for the CDR3 is TGTGCCAGTAGTATAAATCCGGGACCCCAGCATTTT. Translating it yields CASSINPGPQHF.

CDR3 loop: CATSRDSQFNSPLHF. The DNA of the CDR3 is TGTGCCACCAGCAGAGATTCGCAGTTTAATTCACCCCTCCACTTT. The chain is built from TRBV15 and TRBJ1-6; no firm D call. Trimming removed 0 bases at V and 6 bases at J, with 9 bases between. Germline V gene data show CDR1 as LNHNV and CDR2 as YYDKDF (reference sequence). The CDR3 is made up of 15 amino acids.

The J gene is TRBJ2-2, the V gene TRBV7-3; no firm D call. CDR1 and CDR2 from the germline V gene are SGHTA and FQGTGA. The V end lost 5 bases, the J end lost 0 bases, and 16 bases lay between the germline ends. The CDR3 totals 17 residues. This chain's CDR3 is CASSPSPGLANTGELFF. The DNA for the CDR3 is TGTGCCAGCAGCCCCTCCCCAGGATTGGCGAACACCGGGGAGCTGTTTTTT.

V usage is TRBV29-1 and J usage is TRBJ1-2, with D maybe TRBD1 (6 bases). Per germline, CDR1 SQVTM and CDR2 ANQGSEA. Trimming cost V 6 bases and J 2 bases, with 10 bases left between them. The length of the CDR3 is 12 residues. The CDR3 reads CSVGTYNYGYTF. The CDR3 DNA reads TGCAGCGTCGGGACATACAACTATGGCTACACCTTC.

The rearrangement links TRBV28 to TRBJ1-5; D is undetermined. Germline V lookup: CDR1 MDHEN, CDR2 SYDVKM. The CDR3 has 13 residues. V gave up 8 bases and J gave up 3 bases, with 11 bases separating them. The CDR3 sequence: CASVESPNQPQHF. The CDR3 DNA sequence: TGTGCCAGCGTTGAGAGCCCCAATCAGCCCCAGCATTTT.

V usage is TRBV11-2 and J usage is TRBJ2-1; TRBD1 matches at 7 bases. The trim removed 6 bases at V and 0 bases at J, leaving 8 bases unmatched. The CDR3 runs 16 residues. Per germline, CDR1 SGHAT and CDR2 FQNNGV. CDR3 nucleotides: TGTGCCAGCAGAATCGAGGGGGCAAGCTCCTACAATGAGCAGTTCTTC. It specifies CASRIEGASSYNEQFF.

The J gene is TRBJ2-7, the V gene TRBV19; the match to TRBD1 covers 10 bases. Per germline, CDR1 LNHDA and CDR2 SQIVND (reference sequence). CDR3 length equals 14 residues. With 5 bases clipped from V and 2 bases from J, the junction kept 3 bases outside the gene matches. CDR3 coding DNA: TGTGCCAGTAGTTCCGGGACAGGGGCCTACGAGCAGTACTTC. It yields the protein CASSSGTGAYEQYF.

This chain links TRBV9 with TRBJ2-7, with D possibly being TRBD2 (6 bases). The V end lost 2 bases, the J end lost 0 bases, and 9 bases lay between the germline ends. Per the germline V gene, CDR1 is SGDLS and CDR2 is YYNGEE. This CDR3 is 14 amino acids long. The DNA of the CDR3 is TGTGCCAGCAGCGTCGGAGGGAGCTCCTACGAGCAGTACTTC. It specifies CASSVGGSSYEQYF.

The chain is built from TRBV10-3 and TRBJ2-3, with D perhaps matching TRBD2 (5 bases). The CDR3 covers 18 residues. Trimming shortened V by 2 bases and J by 0 bases, and 18 bases separated the two germline ends. The germline gives CDR1 ENHRY, CDR2 SYGVKD. The CDR3 loop is CAISEPPGISASTDTQYF. CDR3 DNA: TGTGCCATCAGTGAGCCCCCTGGGATTAGCGCTAGCACAGATACGCAGTATTTT.

This clone was seen more than once but under ten times. Because the CDR3 is missing its conserved closing phenylalanine or tryptophan, this is likely a read error. The DNA is left out, because the CDR3 cannot be placed on it with certainty; the CDR3 is given as TCRdb lists it. CDR3 region: CASSNRDSWGGYGR. The chain has TRBV21-1 and TRBJ2-6; the table's D call TRBD2 went unverified against the DNA. TRBV21-1 is given as a pseudogene. The CDR3 is 14 amino acids in total, end residues counted.

The chain uses TRBV5-1 and TRBJ1-1, with D perhaps TRBD1 (6 bases). Germline CDR1 and CDR2: SGHRS and YFSETQ. V lost 4 bases and J lost 7, with 17 bases in between. The CDR3 is 14 amino acids. In DNA form, the CDR3 reads TGCGCCAGCAGCCCCAGGGGTCCAACGGGTGAAGCTTTCTTT. Its protein is CASSPRGPTGEAFF.

This chain connects TRBV7-2 to TRBJ1-2; the D is unclear. V was clipped by 1 base and J by 7 bases, with 19 bases between them. This CDR3 is 16 amino acids long. Germline assignment: CDR1 SGHTA and CDR2 FQGNSA. In DNA, the CDR3 is TGTGCCAGCAGCTTAGATGGGAGAGGGCTATTCGGTGGCTACACCTTC. Its protein product is CASSLDGRGLFGGYTF.

This clone has a single count. The CDR3 region has the DNA TGTGCCTGGACCCAAGGAGGGGAAGGAAACACCATATATTTT. It codes for CAWTQGGEGNTIYF. The chain recombines TRBV30 with TRBJ1-3, with D perhaps matching TRBD1 (5 bases). Germline V lookup: CDR1 GTSNPN, CDR2 SVGIG (reference sequence). This CDR3 is 14 amino acids long. V lost 4 bases and J lost 4, with 14 bases in between.

The rearrangement uses TRBV30 and TRBJ2-1; TRBD2 matches 15 bases. The CDR3 runs to 17 residues. Germline values: CDR1 GTSNPN, CDR2 SVGIG (reference sequence). Trimming at V came to 1 base and at J to 2 bases, leaving 3 bases not matched to a gene. The CDR3, as DNA: TGTGCCTGGAGTGACGGACTAGCGGGGGGGCCCTACAATGAGCAGTTCTTC. Translating gives CAWSDGLAGGPYNEQFF.

The chain is built from TRBV29-1 and TRBJ2-5; 7 nucleotides align to TRBD2. The CDR3 spans 10 residues. J lost 5 bases, V lost 7 bases, and 1 base had no gene match. The germline CDR1 and CDR2 sequences are SQVTM and ANQGSEA. In nucleotides, the CDR3 is TGCAGCGCCGGGGGGGAGACCCAGTACTTC. Amino acid sequence: CSAGGETQYF.

The chain carries TRBV19 and TRBJ2-3; D unresolved. V was cut by 4 bases and J by 0 bases, with 8 bases left in between. This CDR3 has 14 amino acids. The germline V gene encodes CDR1 LNHDA and CDR2 SQIVND (reference sequence). CDR3 DNA sequence: TGTGCCAGTAGTACCCTGCGGAGCACAGATACGCAGTATTTT. Protein product: CASSTLRSTDTQYF. Filled out from reference TRBV19 and TRBJ2-3, the complete variable domain reads DGGITQSPKYLFRKEGQNVTLSCEQNLNHDAMYWYRQDPGQGLRLIYYSQIVNDFQKGDIAEGYSVSREKKESFPLTVTSAQKNPTAFYLCASSTLRSTDTQYFGPGTRLTVL.